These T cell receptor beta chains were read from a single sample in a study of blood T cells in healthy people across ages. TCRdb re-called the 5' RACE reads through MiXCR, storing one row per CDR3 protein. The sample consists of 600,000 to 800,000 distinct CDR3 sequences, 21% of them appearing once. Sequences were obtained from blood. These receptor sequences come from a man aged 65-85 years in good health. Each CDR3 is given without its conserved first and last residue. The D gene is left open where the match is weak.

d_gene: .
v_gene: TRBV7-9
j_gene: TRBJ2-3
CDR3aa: ASSEGIGPKSTDTQY

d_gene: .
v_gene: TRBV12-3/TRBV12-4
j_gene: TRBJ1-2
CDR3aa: ASSLAGAAYGYT

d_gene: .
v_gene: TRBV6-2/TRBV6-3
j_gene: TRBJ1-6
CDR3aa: ASSFRDGNSPLH

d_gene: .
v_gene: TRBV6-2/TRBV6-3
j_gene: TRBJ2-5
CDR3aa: ASSSRGGAVETQY

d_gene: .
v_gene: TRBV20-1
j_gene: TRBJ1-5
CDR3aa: SARDVTVHSNQPQH

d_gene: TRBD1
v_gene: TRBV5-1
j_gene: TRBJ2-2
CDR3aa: ASSTAGTGGTGELF

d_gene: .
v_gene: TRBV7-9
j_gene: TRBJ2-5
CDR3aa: ASSPSGSWQETQY

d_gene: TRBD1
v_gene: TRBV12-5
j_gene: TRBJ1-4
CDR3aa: ASGFIPTGAGEKLF

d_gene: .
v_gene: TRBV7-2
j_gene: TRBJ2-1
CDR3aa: ASSLALRSHNEQF

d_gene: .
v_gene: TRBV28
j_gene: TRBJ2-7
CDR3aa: ASSLKVTYEQY

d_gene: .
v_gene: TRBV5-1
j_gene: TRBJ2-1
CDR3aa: ASSSADEQF

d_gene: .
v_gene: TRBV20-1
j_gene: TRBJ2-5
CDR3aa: SAMGAGETQY

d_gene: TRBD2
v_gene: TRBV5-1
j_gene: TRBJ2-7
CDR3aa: ASSSGLARTYEQY

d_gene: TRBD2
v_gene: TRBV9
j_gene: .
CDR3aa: ASSVTGTSNAYEQY

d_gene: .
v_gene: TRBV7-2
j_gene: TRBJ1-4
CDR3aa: ASSPPQGPNEKLF

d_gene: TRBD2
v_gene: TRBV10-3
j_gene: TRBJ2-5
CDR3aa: AISGLAGVGETQY

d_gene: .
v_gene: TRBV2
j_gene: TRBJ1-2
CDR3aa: ASSGRGSYGYT

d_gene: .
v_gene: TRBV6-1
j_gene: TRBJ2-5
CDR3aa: ASRAPPGETQY

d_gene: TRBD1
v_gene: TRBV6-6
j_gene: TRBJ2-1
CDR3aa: ASSYSGQGSNEQF

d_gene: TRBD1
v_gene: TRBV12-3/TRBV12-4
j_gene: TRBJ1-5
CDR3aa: ASSYQGVGQPQH

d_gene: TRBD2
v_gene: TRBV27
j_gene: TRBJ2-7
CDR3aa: ASSWTGGRPEEQY

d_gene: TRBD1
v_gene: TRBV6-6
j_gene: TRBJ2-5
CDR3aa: ASGYSSGGGETQY

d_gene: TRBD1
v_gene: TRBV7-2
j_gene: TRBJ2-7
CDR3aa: ASSPRGRGTYEQY

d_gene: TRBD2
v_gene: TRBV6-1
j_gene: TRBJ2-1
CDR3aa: ASRPGLADGSYNEQF

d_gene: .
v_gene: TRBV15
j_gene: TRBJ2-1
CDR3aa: ATSRGPAAYGSYNEQF

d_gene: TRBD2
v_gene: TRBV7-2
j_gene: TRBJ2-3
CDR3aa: ASRARLAGTDTQY

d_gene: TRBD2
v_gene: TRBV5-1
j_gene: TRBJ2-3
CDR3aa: ASSSGLADRTDTQY

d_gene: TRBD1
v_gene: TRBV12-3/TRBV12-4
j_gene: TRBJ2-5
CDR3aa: ASTVTGQETQY

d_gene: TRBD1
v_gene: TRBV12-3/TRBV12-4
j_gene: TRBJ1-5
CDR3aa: ASTKDRGQRQPQH

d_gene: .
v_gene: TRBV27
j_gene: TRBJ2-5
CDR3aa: ASSPGYQGTQY

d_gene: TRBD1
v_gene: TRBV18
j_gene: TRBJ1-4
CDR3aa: ASSAGQGKNEKLF

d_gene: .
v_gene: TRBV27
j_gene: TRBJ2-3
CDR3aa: ASSSVTTDTQY

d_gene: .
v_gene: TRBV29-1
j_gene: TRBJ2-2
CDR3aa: SVGSGNTGELF

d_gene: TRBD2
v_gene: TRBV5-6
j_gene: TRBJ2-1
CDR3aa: ASSRTSGRWGAYNEQF

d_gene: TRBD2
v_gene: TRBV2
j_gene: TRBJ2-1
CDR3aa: ASSETSSSYNEQF

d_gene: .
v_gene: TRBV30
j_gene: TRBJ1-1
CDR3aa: AWSGIGHNTEAF

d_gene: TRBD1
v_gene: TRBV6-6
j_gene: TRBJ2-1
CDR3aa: ASSPGTGGYEQF

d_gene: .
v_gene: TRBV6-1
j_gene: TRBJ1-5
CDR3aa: ASSADRRGYQPQH

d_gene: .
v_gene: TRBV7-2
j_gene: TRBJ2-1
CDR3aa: ASSPTRSSYNEQF

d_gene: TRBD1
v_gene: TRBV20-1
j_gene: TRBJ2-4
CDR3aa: SARFDRDIQY